One and the same sample provided the 25 T cell receptor beta chains below, sequenced in a study of blood T cells in healthy people across ages. With a J-beta primer mix and a sample-barcoded 5' primer, a second PCR ran 7 to 11 cycles. TCRdb called the 5' RACE reads again in MiXCR, with one record for every CDR3 protein. The sample gives 1.5 million to 2 million distinct CDR3 sequences, roughly 27% of which show up once; 6.5% to 8.5% is in the top ten. The sequenced material came from blood. All receptors come from a young woman in good health.

The CDR3 reads CAISETVSGNTIYF. The CDR3 DNA reads TGTGCCATCAGTGAGACGGTCTCTGGAAACACCATATATTTT. The chain joins TRBV10-3 to TRBJ1-3, with D uncertain. Germline values: CDR1 ENHRY, CDR2 SYGVKD. Trimming removed 2 bases from V and 0 bases from J, with 5 bases in between. The CDR3 has 14 amino acids.

This chain joins TRBV20-1 and TRBJ2-1; maybe TRBD1 (5 bases). Trimming took 0 bases from V and 13 from J, leaving 16 bases between them. Germline values: CDR1 DFQATT, CDR2 SNEGSKA (reference sequence). The CDR3 spans 13 residues. The CDR3 bases are TGCAGTGCTAGAGATTACAGGAAAGAGACCCAGTTCTTC. Translated: CSARDYRKETQFF.

The chain uses TRBV7-6 and TRBJ1-4, with 8 nucleotides matching TRBD1. The CDR3 loop spans 14 amino acids. Trimming cost V 5 bases and J 4 bases; bases outside gene matches: 3. Germline loops: CDR1 SGHVS, CDR2 FNYEAQ. The CDR3 region is CASSDRGINEKLFF. CDR3 DNA: TGTGCCAGCAGCGACAGGGGAATTAATGAAAAACTGTTTTTT. Drawing the rest from reference TRBV7-6 and TRBJ1-4, the complete variable domain is GAGVSQSPRYKVTKRGQDVALRCDPISGHVSLYWYRQALGQGPEFLTYFNYEAQQDKSGLPNDRFSAERPEGSISTLTIQRTEQRDSAMYRCASSDRGINEKLFFGSGTQLSVL.

The sample holds a few counts of this clonotype. The rearrangement uses TRBV2 and TRBJ1-5; D remains unclear. CDR1 and CDR2 (germline): SNHLY, FYNNEI. Trimming took 4 bases from V and 3 from J, leaving 7 bases between them. This CDR3 has 13 amino acids. This CDR3 reads CASSGQINQPQHF. The CDR3 region has the DNA TGTGCCAGCAGTGGTCAGATCAATCAGCCCCAGCATTTT.

The chain carries TRBV30 and TRBJ1-2, with unresolved D. Trimming stripped 1 base from V and 4 bases from J, with 13 bases between. This CDR3 has 14 residues. Germline CDR1 reads GTSNPN; CDR2 reads SVGIG (reference sequence). In nucleotides, the CDR3 is TGTGCCTGGAGTGCCCTAGTGGGGTCCTATGGCTACACCTTC. Its translation is CAWSALVGSYGYTF.

The rearrangement uses TRBV5-1 and TRBJ2-7; 9 bases line up with TRBD1. The CDR3 is made up of 15 amino acids. The germline V gene has CDR1 SGHRS and CDR2 YFSETQ. V gave up 4 bases and J gave up 7 bases; unmatched junction bases: 12. CDR3 amino acids: CASSAGTGSYNEQYF. CDR3 sequence (DNA): TGCGCCAGCAGCGCAGGGACAGGGTCCTACAATGAGCAGTACTTC.

This clonotype was observed a few times. The chain has TRBV6-2 or TRBV6-3 and TRBJ2-2, with 7 bases identical to TRBD1. The V gene's germline CDR1 is MNHEY and CDR2 SVGEGT. The CDR3 length is 16 residues. Losses at the gene ends were 5 bases for V and 2 bases for J; bases not matched to a gene: 8. Written as DNA, the CDR3 is TGTGCCAGCAGTGCCACCGGGACAGACAACACCGGGGAGCTGTTTTTT. The encoded protein is CASSATGTDNTGELFF.

The V gene is TRBV9, the J gene TRBJ2-7, with 9 bases lining up with TRBD1. Germline V gives CDR1 SGDLS, CDR2 YYNGEE. CDR3 length: 16 amino acids. V shed 3 bases, J shed 7 bases, and the junction held 14 bases outside the gene matches. The CDR3 nucleotides are TGTGCCAGCAGCGAAACTTCCGGGACAGGGATTTCGGAGCAGTACTTC. Protein sequence: CASSETSGTGISEQYF. The whole variable domain, filled in from reference TRBV9 and TRBJ2-7, reads DSGVTQTPKHLITATGQRVTLRCSPRSGDLSVYWYQQSLDQGLQFLIQYYNGEERAKGNILERFSAQQFPDLHSELNLSSLELGDSALYFCASSETSGTGISEQYFGPGTRLTVT.

The chain combines TRBV7-9 with TRBJ2-1; the D gene is possibly TRBD1 (5 bases). The CDR3 has 15 residues. Trimming shortened V by 7 bases and J by 5 bases, and 18 bases separated the two germline ends. Germline V gene lookup returns CDR1 SEHNR and CDR2 FQNEAQ (reference sequence). The CDR3 DNA reads TGTGCCAGCACTATAGGGGTTGTCCCCCACAATGAGCAGTTCTTC. It encodes CASTIGVVPHNEQFF.

This clonotype was counted between two and nine times. The chain employs TRBV12-3 or TRBV12-4 and TRBJ1-4; 9 bases fit TRBD1. There are 13 residues in the CDR3. J lost 12 bases, V lost 3 bases, and 5 bases had no gene match. This CDR3 reads CASSLKTGGELFF. The CDR3 nucleotides read TGTGCCAGCAGTTTGAAGACAGGGGGGGAACTGTTTTTT.

DNA for the CDR3: TGTGTGTGCTGGCGTCCCGGGACAGGGCCCGGGGCCTATGGCTACACCTTC. It is translated as CVCWRPGTGPGAYGYTF. The V and J genes are TRBV28 and TRBJ1-2; 9 bases agree with TRBD1. Germline V gene lookup returns CDR1 MDHEN and CDR2 SYDVKM. The CDR3 is made up of 17 amino acids.

The chain recombines TRBV2 with TRBJ1-4; no reliable D call. The CDR3 runs 17 residues. Germline loops: CDR1 SNHLY, CDR2 FYNNEI. Trimming removed 6 bases at V and 0 bases at J, with 17 bases between. CDR3 amino acids: CASRASVGRTTNEKLFF. DNA for the CDR3: TGTGCCAGCAGAGCATCCGTGGGCAGGACAACTAATGAAAAACTGTTTTTT. Complete variable domain (other parts from reference TRBV2 and TRBJ1-4): EPEVTQTPSHQVTQMGQEVILRCVPISNHLYFYWYRQILGQKVEFLVSFYNNEISEKSEIFDDQFSVERPDGSNFTLKIRSTKLEDSAMYFCASRASVGRTTNEKLFFGSGTQLSVL.

The chain recombines TRBV12-3 or TRBV12-4 with TRBJ2-7; TRBD1 aligns across 7 bases. This CDR3 spans 17 amino acids. The trim removed 5 bases at V and 2 bases at J, leaving 15 bases unmatched. In DNA form, the CDR3 reads TGTGCCAGCAGTGCCGACCTAGGACAGGACTTACCCTACGAGCAGTACTTC. It codes for CASSADLGQDLPYEQYF.

This clonotype has a handful of counts. CDR3 nucleotide sequence: TGCAGTGCTAGAGACCCTAGTCAGGGGTGGAGCGGGGAGCTGTTTTTT. It yields the protein CSARDPSQGWSGELFF. V and J are TRBV20-1 and TRBJ2-2; maybe TRBD1 (6 bases). CDR1 is DFQATT, CDR2 SNEGSKA, per germline (reference sequence). The CDR3 covers 16 residues. Trimming shortened V by 0 bases and J by 7 bases, and 18 bases separated the two germline ends.

In its sample, this clonotype was seen many times. The CDR3 protein is CAISDSGRDSNQPQHF. CDR3 DNA: TGTGCCATCAGTGATTCGGGGCGCGATAGCAATCAGCCCCAGCATTTT. The genes are TRBV10-3 and TRBJ1-5, with a possible D match to TRBD1 (5 bases). V was shortened by 3 bases and J by 0 bases, with 12 bases between the two germline ends. Germline assignment: CDR1 ENHRY and CDR2 SYGVKD. The CDR3 has 16 residues.

In its sample, this clonotype was seen many times. The chain uses TRBV4-1 and TRBJ2-7, with a weak D call TRBD2 (6 bases). Trimming took off 4 bases at V and 3 bases at J, with 16 bases between the two ends. CDR1 is MGHRA and CDR2 is YSYEKL in the germline V gene. CDR3 length: 15 amino acids. The CDR3 DNA sequence: TGCGCCAGCAGCCGGGCTGGGGGGAGCCTCTACGAGCAGTACTTC. Its translation: CASSRAGGSLYEQYF.

This clonotype was seen many times. J is TRBJ2-4 and V is TRBV20-1, with D perhaps being TRBD1 or TRBD2 (5 bases each). V lost 0 bases and J 9 bases, leaving 12 bases between the germline ends. This CDR3 region has 13 residues. Germline CDR1 is DFQATT and CDR2 is SNEGSKA (reference sequence). DNA for the CDR3: TGCAGTGCTAGAGAAGGCGGGCAGGGCATTCAGTACTTC. Translated: CSAREGGQGIQYF.

About this clonotype: Given a much more abundant clone one base away, this may be a read error. The V and J genes are TRBV6-2 or TRBV6-3 and TRBJ1-4; 10 bases align to TRBD1. Germline V lookup: CDR1 MNHEY, CDR2 SVGEGT. CDR3 length: 17 residues. The CDR3 reads CASRTAATGGDDERLFF. CDR3 bases: TGTGCCAGCAGAACCGCAGCGACAGGGGGCGATGATGAAAGACTGTTTTTT.

The gene calls are TRBV28 and TRBJ2-1; D may match TRBD1 or TRBD2 (5 bases each). The CDR3 spans 15 residues. Trimming took off 3 bases at V and 7 bases at J, with 16 bases between the two ends. The germline gives CDR1 MDHEN, CDR2 SYDVKM. The CDR3 DNA is TGTGCCAGCAGTTTCCGGGACCCACGAAAGAATGAGCAGTTCTTC. This gives the protein CASSFRDPRKNEQFF.

This clonotype has a count of ten or more. The genes are TRBV7-9 and TRBJ2-7; tentatively, D is TRBD1 or TRBD2 (5 bases each). Trimming cost V 1 base and J 8 bases, with 18 bases left between them. This CDR3 comprises 15 residues. Germline V gives CDR1 SEHNR, CDR2 FQNEAQ (reference sequence). CDR3 amino acids: CASSLGRGLVPKQYF. CDR3 bases: TGTGCCAGCAGCTTAGGCCGGGGCTTAGTTCCCAAGCAGTACTTC.

This clonotype was observed a few times. One base away lies a much larger clone, so this may be a sequencing read error. This rearrangement joins TRBV20-1 to TRBJ1-2; a possible D gene is TRBD1 (6 bases). This CDR3 has 13 residues. Germline V gene lookup returns CDR1 DFQATT and CDR2 SNEGSKA (reference sequence). The CDR3 is CGAEVQGRHGYTF. The CDR3 region has the DNA TGCGGTGCGGAGGTCCAGGGGCGGCATGGCTACACCTTC.

In its sample, this clonotype was seen many times. The chain joins TRBV6-4 to TRBJ2-6, with 10 bases that match TRBD2. Germline CDR1 reads MRHNA; CDR2 reads SNTAGT. The trim removed 5 bases at V and 0 bases at J, leaving 7 bases unmatched. The length of the CDR3 is 18 residues. CDR3 bases: TGTGCCAGCAGTCCCCTAGCGGGGGCCTCCTCTGGGGCCAACGTCCTGACTTTC. This translates into CASSPLAGASSGANVLTF.

The chain has TRBV20-1 and TRBJ2-1; a weak D match, TRBD2 (6 bases). Trimming shortened V by 1 base and J by 8 bases, and 15 bases separated the two germline ends. The CDR3 spans 14 residues. Germline V gene sequence: CDR1 DFQATT, CDR2 SNEGSKA (reference sequence). The CDR3 region is CSARVAGSWDEQFF. The CDR3 nucleotides are TGCAGTGCTAGAGTTGCGGGGAGTTGGGATGAGCAGTTCTTC.

The CDR3 DNA reads TGTGCTGCCCCACGGGAGAGTCTATCGGGTGAGCAGTACTTC. Residues: CAAPRESLSGEQYF. This chain joins TRBV27 and TRBJ2-5, with TRBD2 as a possible D gene (6 bases). CDR1 and CDR2 from the germline V gene are MNHEY and SMNVEV (reference sequence). This CDR3 is 14 amino acids long.

This clonotype was found a few times. A read error may produce the germline difference seen at one junction end. The V and J genes are TRBV6-1 and TRBJ2-5; D not resolved. This CDR3 is 15 amino acids long. Per germline, CDR1 MNHNS and CDR2 SASEGT. CDR3: CASSEVETLEEAQYF. The CDR3 DNA reads TGTGCCAGCAGTGAAGTAGAGACTTTGGAAGAGGCCCAGTACTTC.